This T cell receptor beta chain was identified in a study of T cell repertoires in cytomegalovirus infection. Study details: In public TCR beta signatures, there were indications of both CMV infection and matching HLA type.

TCRdb reanalysed the reads using MiXCR and keeps one entry per CDR3 protein. Counted here are under 250,000 distinct CDR3 sequences, around 6.6% occurring once; the ten biggest clones make up under 7%. Trimming left V 0 bases short and J 6 bases short, with 11 bases between. Germline V CDR1 and CDR2: SGHAT, FQNNGV. The CDR3 has 14 residues. The origin of this receptor is a human donor in good health (CMV status not recorded). Some clones in this sample may be carry-over from other donors' samples. The sequenced sample was PBMCs. The chain links TRBV11-2 to TRBJ1-1; D is uncertain. Written as DNA, the CDR3 is TGTGCCAGCAGCTTAGATCGGGCAAAAGCTGAAGCTTTCTTT. Protein product: CASSLDRAKAEAFF.